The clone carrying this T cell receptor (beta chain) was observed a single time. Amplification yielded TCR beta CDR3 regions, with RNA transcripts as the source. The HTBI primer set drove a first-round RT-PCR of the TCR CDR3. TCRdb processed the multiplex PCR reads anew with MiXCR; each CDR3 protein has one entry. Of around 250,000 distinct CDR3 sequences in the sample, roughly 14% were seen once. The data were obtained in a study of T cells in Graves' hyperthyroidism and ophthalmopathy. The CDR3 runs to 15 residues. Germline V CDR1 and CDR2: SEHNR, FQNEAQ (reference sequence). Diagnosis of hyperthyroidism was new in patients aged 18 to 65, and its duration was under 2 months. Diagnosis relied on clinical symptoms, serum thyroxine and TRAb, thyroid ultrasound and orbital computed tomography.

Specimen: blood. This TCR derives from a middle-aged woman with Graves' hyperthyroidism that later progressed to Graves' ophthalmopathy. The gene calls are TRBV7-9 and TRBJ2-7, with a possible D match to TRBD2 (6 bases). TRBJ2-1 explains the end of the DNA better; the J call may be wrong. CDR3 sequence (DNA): TGTGCCAGCAGCTTAGGGGGGACTTCATCCTACGAGCAGTTCTTC. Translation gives CASSLGGTSSYEQFF.